This TCR beta chain originates from a study of T cell responses to AZD1222 COVID-19 vaccine. Notes on this clone: Its antigen is unknown.

Pooling of second doses given at about 4 or about 12 weeks was done. Notes on the study in general: Spike-wide coverage was observed for vaccine-associated CD4 TCRs, with dominant responses at 160-218 and 743-854. Nearly half of spike-specific TCRs reportedly target variant regions that are unmutated in the B.1.351 and B.1.1.7 variants.

J lost 5 bases, V lost 4 bases, and 6 bases had no gene match. The germline gives CDR1 MNHEY, CDR2 SVGAGI. There are 15 residues in the CDR3. Clones were read by immunoSEQ multiplex PCR, and TCRdb kept only the in-frame ones, dropping some. The sample has under 150,000 clones; about 91% are singletons. The chain joins TRBV6-5 to TRBJ1-4, with 8 bases identical to TRBD1. This specimen consisted of peripheral blood, obtained 28 days after the second AZD1222 dose. This receptor was obtained from an adult who received the AZD1222 COVID-19 vaccine. CDR3 sequence: CASSSSGTGNEKLFF. DNA for the CDR3: TGTGCCAGCAGTTCCTCCGGGACAGGAAATGAAAAACTGTTTTTT.